Each of the 22 T cell receptor beta chains below was sequenced from the same sample in a study of blood T cell repertoires in COVID-19. Only in-frame clones appear in the TCRdb table, and some are missing; sequencing was by immunoSEQ multiplex PCR. The sample includes 90,000 to 120,000 clones, over 75% seen only once; the top ten take 4% to 4.5%. The sample was peripheral blood. The source of these receptors is a woman in her 70s with acute or convalescent COVID-19.

This chain joins TRBV28 and TRBJ2-3; 8 nucleotides line up with TRBD1. V was pared by 8 bases and J by 0 bases, with 19 bases of the junction left unmatched. The CDR3 consists of 19 residues. CDR1 MDHEN and CDR2 SYDVKM come from the germline V gene. CDR3 coding DNA: TGTGCCAGCCCAAGCGGTAGGGGACAGGCGAAATTAAGCACAGATACGCAGTATTTT. Amino acids: CASPSGRGQAKLSTDTQYF. Drawing the rest from reference TRBV28 and TRBJ2-3, the complete variable domain is DVKVTQSSRYLVKRTGEKVFLECVQDMDHENMFWYRQDPGLGLRLIYFSYDVKMKEKGDIPEGYSVSREKKERFSLILESASTNQTSMYLCASPSGRGQAKLSTDTQYFGPGTRLTVL.

This rearrangement joins TRBV3-1 (or the pseudogene TRBV3-2) to TRBJ2-5, with a weak D call TRBD1 (6 bases). There are 15 residues in the CDR3. The V end lost 4 bases, the J end lost 1 base, and 13 bases lay between the germline ends. CDR1 and CDR2 from the germline V gene are LGHDT and YNNKEL (reference sequence). CDR3 residues: CASSLRTVGQETQYF. The CDR3 region has the DNA TGTGCCAGCAGCCTCCGGACAGTAGGCCAAGAGACCCAGTACTTC.

The chain uses TRBV6-1 and TRBJ2-3, with 14 bases matching TRBD2. The ends lost 2 bases at V and 6 bases at J; junction bases unmatched: 7. Germline CDR1 is MNHNS and CDR2 is SASEGT. The CDR3 totals 17 residues. The CDR3 DNA reads TGTGCCAGCAGTGAAACGACTAGCGGGGGGGCTGCGGATACGCAGTATTTT. Its protein is CASSETTSGGAADTQYF.

CDR3 bases: TGTGCCAGTAGTACAACCGGGACAGGGTTAGGAGAGCAGTTCTTC. This sequence encodes CASSTTGTGLGEQFF. The chain recombines TRBV19 with TRBJ2-1, with TRBD1 matching 9 bases. CDR1 is LNHDA, CDR2 SQIVND, per germline (reference sequence). The length of the CDR3 is 15 residues. The V and J ends lost 4 bases and 10 bases, in that order; junction bases with no gene match: 11.

CDR3 DNA sequence: TGCGCCAGCAGCCATACTTCCGCGGGACAGGGTGGAAACACCATATATTTT. Translated, it gives CASSHTSAGQGGNTIYF. This chain links TRBV4-1 with TRBJ1-3, with TRBD1 matching 9 bases. In germline, CDR1 is MGHRA, CDR2 YSYEKL. The V and J ends lost 3 bases and 3 bases, in that order; junction bases with no gene match: 9. This CDR3 has 17 amino acids.

This CDR3 reads CASSYSPGGQPQHF. The DNA of the CDR3 is TGTGCCAGCAGTTACTCGCCAGGGGGTCAGCCCCAGCATTTT. The chain links TRBV6-5 to TRBJ1-5; TRBD1 agrees at 7 bases. CDR1 MNHEY and CDR2 SVGAGI come from the germline V gene. V lost 0 bases to trimming and J lost 6 bases; unmatched junction nucleotides: 2. CDR3 size: 14 residues.

The chain joins TRBV27 to TRBJ2-5; tentatively, D is TRBD2 (5 bases). CDR3 length: 13 amino acids. Germline V gene data show CDR1 as MNHEY and CDR2 as SMNVEV (reference sequence). The V gene lost 4 bases and the J gene lost 0 bases, with 6 bases spanning the gap. This CDR3 is CASSSGNQETQYF. Here the CDR3 DNA reads TGTGCCAGCAGTTCGGGGAACCAAGAGACCCAGTACTTC.

The sample holds one count of this clone. The genes are TRBV6-2 or TRBV6-3 and TRBJ2-3, with 12 bases lining up with TRBD2. From germline, CDR1 is MNHEY and CDR2 SVGEGT. Trimming at V came to 6 bases and at J to 0 bases, leaving 19 bases not matched to a gene. This CDR3 contains 21 residues. CDR3 amino acids: CASSRRLLAGGRPTSTDTQYF. CDR3 nucleotide sequence: TGTGCCAGCAGCCGTAGGCTACTAGCGGGGGGCCGTCCCACTAGCACAGATACGCAGTATTTT.

The V call is TRBV28, the J call TRBJ2-1; TRBD2 matches 9 bases. Trimming removed 3 bases from V and 7 bases from J; junction bases left unmatched: 7. CDR3 length equals 15 residues. CDR1 is MDHEN, CDR2 SYDVKM, per germline. In nucleotides, the CDR3 is TGTGCCAGCAGTTTGTATAGCGGGGGACGGAATGAGCAGTTCTTC. As protein: CASSLYSGGRNEQFF.

The chain employs TRBV5-1 and TRBJ1-2; 8 bases agree with TRBD1. CDR1 is SGHRS and CDR2 is YFSETQ in the germline V gene. The J segment lost 4 bases and the V segment lost 0 bases, leaving 2 bases of the junction unmatched. This CDR3 spans 14 amino acids. The CDR3 spells CASSLEGQGYGYTF. In DNA form, the CDR3 reads TGCGCCAGCAGCTTGGAAGGACAGGGCTATGGCTACACCTTC.

V usage is TRBV30 and J usage is TRBJ1-2, with D uncertain. Trimming stripped 0 bases from V and 5 bases from J, with 4 bases between. The CDR3 is made up of 11 amino acids. Germline CDR1 reads GTSNPN; CDR2 reads SVGIG (reference sequence). CDR3 DNA: TGTGCCTGGAGTGTACAGTATGGCTACACCTTC. It translates to CAWSVQYGYTF. Full variable domain (outside the CDR3, taken from reference TRBV30 and TRBJ1-2): SQTIHQWPATLVQPVGSPLSLECTVEGTSNPNLYWYRQAAGRGLQLLFYSVGIGQISSEVPQNLSASRPQDRQFILSSKKLLLSDSGFYLCAWSVQYGYTFGSGTRLTVV.

V usage is TRBV28 and J usage is TRBJ2-7; TRBD1 aligns across 7 bases. The CDR3 runs 15 residues. In germline, CDR1 is MDHEN, CDR2 SYDVKM. V lost 8 bases to trimming and J lost 3 bases; unmatched junction nucleotides: 13. In DNA, the CDR3 is TGTGCCAGCCTCAGTTTTCATCGACAGGGCTACGAGCAGTACTTC. Amino acid sequence: CASLSFHRQGYEQYF.

About this clone: Sequence at one end of the junction differs from germline and may be a read error. The chain carries TRBV6-2 or TRBV6-3 and TRBJ1-4; D uncertain. This CDR3 is 16 amino acids long. Germline CDR1 and CDR2: MNHEY and SVGEGT. The CDR3 DNA sequence: TGTGCCAACAGTTACCCTAGGATAGGAACTAATGAAAAACTGTTTTTT. Amino acid sequence: CANSYPRIGTNEKLFF.

V and J are TRBV28 and TRBJ1-2; D unclear. Germline V gene data show CDR1 as MDHEN and CDR2 as SYDVKM. The CDR3 has 12 residues. V dropped 3 bases and J dropped 6 bases, with 8 bases sitting between them. DNA of the CDR3: TGTGCCAGCAGTTTGGCTTCGCATGGCTACACCTTC. It translates to CASSLASHGYTF.

This chain uses TRBV5-1 with TRBJ1-1; no firm D call. Trimming pared 7 bases from V and 4 bases from J, leaving 14 bases between. CDR3 length equals 13 residues. CDR1 and CDR2 from the germline V gene are SGHRS and YFSETQ. The CDR3 DNA reads TGCGCCAGCTCGTCGAGGGAGGGCACTGAAGCTTTCTTT. This sequence encodes CASSSREGTEAFF.

V is TRBV9 and J is TRBJ2-4, with D possibly being TRBD1 (6 bases). The CDR3 is made up of 15 amino acids. CDR1 is SGDLS and CDR2 is YYNGEE in the germline V gene. Trimming took 4 bases from V and 0 from J, leaving 11 bases between them. The CDR3 DNA is TGTGCCAGCAGCCCACGGGACATAGCCAAAAACATTCAGTACTTC. It yields the protein CASSPRDIAKNIQYF.

This chain links TRBV6-5 with TRBJ2-1, with TRBD2 matching over 10 bases. Germline loops: CDR1 MNHEY, CDR2 SVGAGI. Losses at the gene ends were 6 bases for V and 3 bases for J; bases not matched to a gene: 5. The CDR3 runs 15 residues. The CDR3 sequence is CASRGSSGGYNEQFF. The DNA for the CDR3 is TGTGCCAGCAGGGGTTCTAGCGGGGGCTACAATGAGCAGTTCTTC.

This chain links TRBV7-9 with TRBJ1-2; 9 positions match TRBD1. The CDR3 extends over 13 amino acids. Trimming removed 5 bases from V and 7 bases from J; junction bases left unmatched: 5. Germline-derived CDR1 and CDR2 are SEHNR and FQNEAQ (reference sequence). The CDR3: CASSVDRGSGYTF. The DNA of the CDR3 is TGTGCCAGCAGCGTGGACAGGGGAAGTGGCTACACCTTC.

Only one count was recorded for this clone. V usage is TRBV4-2 and J usage is TRBJ2-7, with D unclear. The V gene's germline CDR1 is LGHNA and CDR2 YNFKEQ. Trimming took 0 bases from V and 2 from J, leaving 11 bases between them. The CDR3 totals 15 residues. The CDR3 DNA reads as TGTGCCAGCAGCCAAGAATATGGTCCTACCTACGAGCAGTACTTC. Translation gives CASSQEYGPTYEQYF.

The V call is TRBV11-1, the J call TRBJ1-2; D remains ambiguous. The CDR3 has 16 amino acids. Trimming shortened V by 2 bases and J by 8 bases, and 21 bases separated the two germline ends. CDR1 is SGHAT, CDR2 FQDESV, per germline (reference sequence). The CDR3 nucleotides read TGTGCCAGCAGCTTAAGAGACGGACTTGCACTTGGGGGCTACACCTTC. Residues: CASSLRDGLALGGYTF. Full variable domain (rest looked up from reference TRBV11-1 and TRBJ1-2): EAEVAQSPRYKITEKSQAVAFWCDPISGHATLYWYRQILGQGPELLVQFQDESVVDDSQLPKDRFSAERLKGVDSTLKIQPAELGDSAMYLCASSLRDGLALGGYTFGSGTRLTVV.

The chain employs TRBV7-9 and TRBJ1-1, with D perhaps matching TRBD1 (6 bases). The CDR3 loop spans 14 amino acids. CDR1 SEHNR and CDR2 FQNEAQ come from the germline V gene (reference sequence). The V gene lost 11 bases and the J gene lost 3 bases, with 19 bases spanning the gap. CDR3 sequence reads: CASLGGAQDTEAFF. The CDR3 DNA reads as TGTGCCTCGCTAGGGGGGGCGCAGGACACTGAAGCTTTCTTT.

This clone has ten or more counts. The V and J genes are TRBV6-5 and TRBJ2-7, with TRBD1 as a possible D gene (5 bases). Trimming stripped 10 bases from V and 1 base from J, with 11 bases between. The germline CDR1 and CDR2 sequences are MNHEY and SVGAGI. The CDR3 is 12 residues long. DNA for the CDR3: TGTGCCACCGGACATAAGTCCTACGAGCAGTACTTC. As protein: CATGHKSYEQYF.